The T cell receptor beta chain under discussion was sequenced for a study of blood T cell repertoires in COVID-19. Study-level background: Specimens from acute and convalescent COVID-19 originated in the United States, Italy and Spain.

Study processing details: Estimation of nucleated cell counts was performed using reference gene primer amplification. TCRdb's table, derived via immunoSEQ multiplex PCR, lists solely in-frame clones and lacks some. That table furnishes V, J and clone size, whereas the DNA furnished D and trimming. This table has around 87,000 clones, 85% to 90% appearing once. The germline gives CDR1 SGHVS, CDR2 FQNEAQ. V was clipped by 3 bases and J by 3 bases; unmatched bases: 4. The CDR3 extends over 16 amino acids. The material sequenced was peripheral blood. The source is a human donor with active COVID-19. The donor label of this sample is uncertain. The gene calls are TRBV7-8 and TRBJ2-2; 10 nucleotides line up with TRBD1. The CDR3 DNA is TGTGCCAGCAGCTTTTTGGGGACAGGGGACACCGGGGAGCTGTTTTTT. Its translation is CASSFLGTGDTGELFF.